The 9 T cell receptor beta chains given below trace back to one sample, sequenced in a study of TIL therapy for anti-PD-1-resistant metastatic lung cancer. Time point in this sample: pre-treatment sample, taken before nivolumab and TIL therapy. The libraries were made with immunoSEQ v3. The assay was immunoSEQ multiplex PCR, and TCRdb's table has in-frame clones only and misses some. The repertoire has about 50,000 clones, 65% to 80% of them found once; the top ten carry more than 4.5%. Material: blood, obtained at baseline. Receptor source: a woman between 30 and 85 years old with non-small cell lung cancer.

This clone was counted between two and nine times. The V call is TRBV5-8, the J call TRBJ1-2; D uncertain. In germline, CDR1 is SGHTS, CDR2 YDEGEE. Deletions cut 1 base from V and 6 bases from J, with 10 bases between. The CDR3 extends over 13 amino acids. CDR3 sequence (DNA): TGTGCCAGCAGCTTGCGATTATCTAATGGCTACACCTTC. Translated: CASSLRLSNGYTF.

CDR3 in amino acids: CASSIRGGLINNEQFF. The CDR3 DNA reads as TGTGCCAGTAGTATTCGGGGGGGCCTAATAAACAATGAGCAGTTCTTC. The J gene is TRBJ2-1, the V gene TRBV19, with TRBD2 matching 8 bases. The germline CDR1 and CDR2 sequences are LNHDA and SQIVND (reference sequence). The V and J ends lost 3 bases and 5 bases, in that order; junction bases with no gene match: 9. This CDR3 spans 16 amino acids.

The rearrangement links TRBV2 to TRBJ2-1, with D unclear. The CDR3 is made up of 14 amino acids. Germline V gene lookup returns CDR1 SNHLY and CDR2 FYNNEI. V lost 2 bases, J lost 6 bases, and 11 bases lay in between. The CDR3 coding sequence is TGTGCCAGCAGTGAACTAGGGCCTCTCAATGAGCAGTTCTTC. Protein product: CASSELGPLNEQFF.

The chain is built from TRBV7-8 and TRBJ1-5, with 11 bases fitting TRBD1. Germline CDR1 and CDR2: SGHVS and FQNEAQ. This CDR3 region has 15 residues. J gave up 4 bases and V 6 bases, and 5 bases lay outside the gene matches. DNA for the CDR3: TGTGCCAGCAGTCGGACAGGGGGCCTGAATCAGCCCCAGCATTTT. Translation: CASSRTGGLNQPQHF.

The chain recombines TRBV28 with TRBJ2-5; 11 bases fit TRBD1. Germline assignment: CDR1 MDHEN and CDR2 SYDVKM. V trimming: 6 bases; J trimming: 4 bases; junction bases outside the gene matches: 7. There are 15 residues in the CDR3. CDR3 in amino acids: CASRQRDRGLETQYF. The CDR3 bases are TGTGCCAGCAGACAACGGGACAGGGGGTTAGAGACCCAGTACTTC.

DNA of the CDR3: TGTGCCAGCAGCCAAACACACGGAGAGACCCAGTACTTC. The encoded protein is CASSQTHGETQYF. The chain joins TRBV7-3 to TRBJ2-5, with unresolved D. Germline V gene data show CDR1 as SGHTA and CDR2 as FQGTGA. The CDR3 loop spans 13 amino acids. Trimming shortened V by 5 bases and J by 4 bases, and 11 bases separated the two germline ends.

The CDR3 spells CATSGGLNPSSYEQYF. For the CDR3, the DNA is TGTGCCACCAGCGGTGGACTCAACCCCTCCTCCTACGAGCAGTACTTC. V and J are TRBV15 and TRBJ2-7; tentatively, D is TRBD2 (5 bases). This CDR3 has 16 residues. Germline V CDR1 and CDR2: LNHNV, YYDKDF (reference sequence). With 5 bases removed from V and 0 bases from J, the gap between germline ends came to 17 bases.

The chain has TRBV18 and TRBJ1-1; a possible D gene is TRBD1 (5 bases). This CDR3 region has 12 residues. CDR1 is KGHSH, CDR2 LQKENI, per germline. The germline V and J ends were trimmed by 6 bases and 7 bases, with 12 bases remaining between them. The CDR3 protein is CASSGKQVEAFF. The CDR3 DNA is TGTGCCAGCTCGGGGAAACAGGTTGAAGCTTTCTTT. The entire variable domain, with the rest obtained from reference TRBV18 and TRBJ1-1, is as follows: NAGVMQNPRHLVRRRGQEARLRCSPMKGHSHVYWYRQLPEEGLKFMVYLQKENIIDESGMPKERFSAEFPKEGPSILRIQQVVRGDSAAYFCASSGKQVEAFFGQGTRLTVV.

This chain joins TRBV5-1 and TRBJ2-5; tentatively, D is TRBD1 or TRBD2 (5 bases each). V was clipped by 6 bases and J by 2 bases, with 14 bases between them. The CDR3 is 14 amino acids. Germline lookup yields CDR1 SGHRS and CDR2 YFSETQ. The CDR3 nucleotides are TGCGCCAGCAACCGGGACGGCGAACAAGAGACCCAGTACTTC. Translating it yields CASNRDGEQETQYF.